This T cell receptor (beta chain) comes out of a study of CXCR3-negative and CXCR3-positive naive CD8 T cells. Identification of naive CD8+ T cells rested on CD45RO-CCR7+CD27+CD95- status. The authors made the TRB cDNA libraries by 5' RACE using UMI labels. TCRdb re-called the 5' RACE reads and gives one entry per CDR3 protein, without DNA. Its clone listing holds 100,000 or so distinct CDR3 sequences. Study outcomes and limitations: For CXCR3-positive naive cells, TRB CDR3s were more hydrophobic than those of CXCR3-negative naive cells. Researchers report CXCR3 expression partially decreased after cryopreservation, with fresh PBMCs used in most assays.

Worth noting for this clonotype: Its specificity is unknown.

The sequence came from a human donor in good health. Some clones in this sample may be carry-over from other donors' samples. The sequencing input was naive CXCR3+ CD8+ T cells from blood. As for subset: CD45RO-CCR7+CD27+CD95- naive CD8+ T cells expressing CXCR3 (TNR3+).

This CDR3 reads CASIFRVPGTQYF. This chain uses TRBV21-1 with TRBJ2-3; TCRdb indicates TRBD1, and absent DNA this call remains unverified. TRBV21-1 is designated a pseudogene. This CDR3 region has 13 residues.